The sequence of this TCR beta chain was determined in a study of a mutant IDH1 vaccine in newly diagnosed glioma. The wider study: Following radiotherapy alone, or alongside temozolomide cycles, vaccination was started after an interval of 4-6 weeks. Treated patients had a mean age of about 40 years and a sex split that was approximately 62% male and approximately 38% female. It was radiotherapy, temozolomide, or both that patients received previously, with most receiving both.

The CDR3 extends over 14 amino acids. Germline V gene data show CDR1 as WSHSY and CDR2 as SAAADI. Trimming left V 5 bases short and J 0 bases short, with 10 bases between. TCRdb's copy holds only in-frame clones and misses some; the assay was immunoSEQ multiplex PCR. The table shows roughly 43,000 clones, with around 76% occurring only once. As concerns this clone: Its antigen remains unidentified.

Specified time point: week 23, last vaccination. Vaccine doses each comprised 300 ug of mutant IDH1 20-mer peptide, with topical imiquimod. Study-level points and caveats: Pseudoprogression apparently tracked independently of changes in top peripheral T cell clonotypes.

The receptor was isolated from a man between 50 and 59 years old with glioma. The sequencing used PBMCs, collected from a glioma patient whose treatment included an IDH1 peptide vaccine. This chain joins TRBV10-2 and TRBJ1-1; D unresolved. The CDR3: CASSPNRLNTEAFF. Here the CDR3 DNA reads TGCGCCAGCAGTCCTAACAGACTGAACACTGAAGCTTTCTTT.